Below, 23 T cell receptor beta chains from the same sample are listed, as sequenced in a study of cytomegalovirus exposure and HLA in healthy donors. PCR primers comprised 60 Vbeta and 13 Jbeta primers. Some clones are missing from TCRdb's copy, which holds only in-frame ones; the method was immunoSEQ multiplex PCR. Its listing shows under 200,000 clones. The specimen was PBMCs. These receptors were taken from a man aged 30 to 39 in good health and CMV-seronegative.

CDR3: CASSPPRGEQFF. The CDR3 region has the DNA TGTGCCAGCAGTCCCCCGCGGGGAGAGCAGTTCTTC. The rearrangement joins TRBV6-6 to TRBJ2-1; the D gene is possibly TRBD2 (6 bases). The CDR3 is 12 residues long. Germline CDR1 reads MNHNY; CDR2 reads SVGAGI (reference sequence). V was shortened by 5 bases and J by 10 bases, with 12 bases between the two germline ends.

V and J are TRBV12-2 and TRBJ2-5; the listed D gene, TRBD2, was not tested against the DNA. TRBV12-2 is a pseudogene. This CDR3 spans 12 amino acids. Here the CDR3 DNA reads TGTGCAAGTCGCTTGAGAGGAGAGACCCAGTACTTC. This encodes CASRLRGETQYF.

The V gene is TRBV5-1, the J gene TRBJ2-7; TRBD1 matches at 7 bases. The germline CDR1 and CDR2 sequences are SGHRS and YFSETQ. The CDR3 covers 14 residues. The V gene end was trimmed by 4 bases and the J gene end by 6 bases; junction bases not matched to a gene: 10. CDR3 protein: CASSKGQNMGEQYF. The CDR3 DNA reads as TGCGCCAGCAGCAAGGGACAGAATATGGGCGAGCAGTACTTC.

The chain combines TRBV25-1 with TRBJ1-1; D unclear. The CDR3 extends over 14 amino acids. CDR1 and CDR2 (germline): MGHDK, SYGVNS. V dropped 4 bases and J dropped 0 bases, with 9 bases sitting between them. The CDR3 loop reads CASSVQSMNTEAFF. DNA of the CDR3: TGTGCCAGCAGTGTACAGTCGATGAACACTGAAGCTTTCTTT.

The rearrangement uses TRBV5-4 and TRBJ1-2, with D hard to call. Looked up from germline, CDR1 is SGHNT and CDR2 is YYREEE (reference sequence). The V and J ends lost 3 bases and 6 bases respectively, with 12 bases between them. The CDR3 runs 13 residues. The CDR3 here is CASSSEGLDGYTF. In nucleotides, the CDR3 is TGTGCCAGCAGCTCGGAGGGTTTGGATGGCTACACCTTC.

The chain couples TRBV6-1 to TRBJ2-1; D ambiguous. CDR3 length equals 12 residues. CDR1 and CDR2 from the germline V gene are MNHNS and SASEGT. V lost 0 bases to trimming and J lost 10 bases, with 7 bases between them. CDR3 coding DNA: TGTGCCAGCAGTGAAGCGGGCAGCGAGCAGTTCTTC. Translation gives CASSEAGSEQFF.

Regarding this clone: Its ends do not fully match the called genes, so a read error is possible. This chain joins TRBV9 and TRBJ2-1; tentatively, D is TRBD2 (5 bases). This CDR3 is built from 11 residues. From germline, CDR1 is SGDLS and CDR2 YYNGEE. The CDR3 loop is CASSVDGEPFF. DNA for the CDR3: TGTGCCAGCAGCGTTGACGGGGAGCCGTTCTTC. Full variable domain (outside the CDR3, taken from reference TRBV9 and TRBJ2-1): DSGVTQTPKHLITATGQRVTLRCSPRSGDLSVYWYQQSLDQGLQFLIQYYNGEERAKGNILERFSAQQFPDLHSELNLSSLELGDSALYFCASSVDGEPFFGPGTRLTVL.

The chain is built from TRBV11-2 and TRBJ1-4; a possible D gene is TRBD1 (5 bases). The CDR3 consists of 17 residues. The V gene lost 7 bases and the J gene lost 0 bases, with 18 bases spanning the gap. CDR1 is SGHAT and CDR2 is FQNNGV in the germline V gene. The CDR3 DNA is TGTGCCAGCACCCATGGGACTTTTATTGCAACTAATGAAAAACTGTTTTTT. Its protein product is CASTHGTFIATNEKLFF. Complete variable domain (other parts from reference TRBV11-2 and TRBJ1-4): EAGVAQSPRYKIIEKRQSVAFWCNPISGHATLYWYQQILGQGPKLLIQFQNNGVVDDSQLPKDRFSAERLKGVDSTLKIQPAKLEDSAVYLCASTHGTFIATNEKLFFGSGTQLSVL.

This sequence joins TRBV4-1 and TRBJ2-7; D is unclear. Germline loops: CDR1 MGHRA, CDR2 YSYEKL. There are 17 residues in the CDR3. V dropped 1 base and J dropped 0 bases, with 16 bases sitting between them. The CDR3 loop reads CASSQVDTSVSSYEQYF. CDR3 coding DNA: TGCGCCAGCAGCCAAGTCGACACGTCGGTTAGCTCCTACGAGCAGTACTTC.

The chain couples TRBV4-1 to TRBJ2-5; 9 nucleotides match TRBD2. Matching the DNA end better, TRBJ2-7 makes the J call doubtful. Germline V gene data show CDR1 as MGHRA and CDR2 as YSYEKL. CDR3 length: 20 amino acids. This CDR3 is CASSQSPREAGGHYSYEQYF. The DNA for the CDR3 is TGCGCCAGCAGCCAATCCCCCCGTGAAGCGGGGGGCCACTACTCCTACGAGCAGTACTTC.

This chain links TRBV28 with TRBJ1-1; 7 positions agree with TRBD1. V gave up 2 bases and J gave up 5 bases; unmatched junction bases: 5. This CDR3 has 14 amino acids. CDR1 is MDHEN and CDR2 is SYDVKM in the germline V gene. As DNA, the CDR3 is TGTGCCAGCAGTTTAAACAGGGGAACGACTGAAGCTTTCTTT. Its protein is CASSLNRGTTEAFF.

The chain couples TRBV21-1 to TRBJ1-3; the table's D call, TRBD1, has no DNA check behind it. TRBV21-1 is a pseudogene segment. The CDR3 contains 17 residues. DNA of the CDR3: TGTGCCAGCAGCAAAGAAGGAGGACAGGGTAATGGAAACACCATATATTTT. Protein: CASSKEGGQGNGNTIYF.

The chain employs TRBV19 and TRBJ1-2, with 8 nucleotides matching TRBD1. CDR1 is LNHDA and CDR2 is SQIVND in the germline V gene (reference sequence). After removal of 5 bases from V and 6 bases from J, the junction contained 11 bases not matched to a gene. This CDR3 region has 15 residues. The CDR3: CASSSPLRTGHGYTF. CDR3 DNA: TGTGCCAGTAGTTCTCCCCTTCGGACAGGGCATGGCTACACCTTC.

CDR3 sequence reads: CASSPRQGSYEQYF. The CDR3 DNA is TGTGCCAGCAGCCCCCGACAGGGCTCCTACGAGCAGTACTTC. The rearrangement uses TRBV11-3 and TRBJ2-7, with TRBD1 matching 7 bases. Per the germline V gene, CDR1 is SGHNT and CDR2 is YENEEA. CDR3 length: 14 amino acids. V lost 5 bases and J lost 0; bases outside the gene matches: 4. Complete variable domain (other parts from reference TRBV11-3 and TRBJ2-7): EAGVVQSPRYKIIEKKQPVAFWCNPISGHNTLYWYLQNLGQGPELLIRYENEEAVDDSQLPKDRFSAERLKGVDSTLKIQPAELGDSAVYLCASSPRQGSYEQYFGPGTRLTVT.

The chain has TRBV7-3 and TRBJ2-1; 7 nucleotides agree with TRBD2. Germline CDR1 reads SGHTA; CDR2 reads FQGTGA. The CDR3 loop spans 13 amino acids. The trim removed 8 bases at V and 7 bases at J, leaving 8 bases unmatched. CDR3: CASSAGVRNEQFF. DNA of the CDR3: TGTGCCAGCTCGGCGGGAGTTCGTAATGAGCAGTTCTTC.

The rearrangement joins TRBV5-1 to TRBJ2-5, with 12 positions matching TRBD1. The J call may be in error: the DNA end matches TRBJ2-7 better. The CDR3 sequence is 16 residues long. CDR1 is SGHRS and CDR2 is YFSETQ in the germline V gene. CDR3 DNA sequence: TGCGCCAGCAGCTTGAGCCCGGGACAGGGGGCTTTCGAGCAGTACTTC. Translating it yields CASSLSPGQGAFEQYF.

The V and J genes are TRBV6-1 and TRBJ1-5; TRBD1 aligns across 12 bases. This CDR3 spans 15 amino acids. Germline V gene sequence: CDR1 MNHNS, CDR2 SASEGT. V was clipped by 4 bases and J by 6 bases; unmatched bases: 4. Here the CDR3 DNA reads TGTGCCAGCAGTGGTCGGGACAGGGGGCTTCAGCCCCAGCATTTT. Protein product: CASSGRDRGLQPQHF.

The J gene is TRBJ1-2, the V gene TRBV7-9; TRBD1 matches 8 bases. The CDR3 spans 16 residues. V shed 11 bases, J shed 5 bases, and the junction held 19 bases outside the gene matches. Germline CDR1 and CDR2: SEHNR and FQNEAQ (reference sequence). The CDR3, as DNA: TGTGCCGGATCTGACTCCTTGACAGGGGTTAGGTATGGCTACACCTTC. Translating it yields CAGSDSLTGVRYGYTF.

This sequence joins TRBV19 and TRBJ2-5; the D gene is possibly TRBD1 (6 bases). Trimming shortened V by 9 bases and J by 5 bases, and 19 bases separated the two germline ends. The CDR3 loop spans 14 amino acids. Per germline, CDR1 LNHDA and CDR2 SQIVND (reference sequence). The CDR3 bases are TGTGCCAGCCGGGACAAGATTACGGGGGAGACCCAGTACTTC. Translating gives CASRDKITGETQYF.

The rearrangement links TRBV27 to TRBJ1-3; tentative D call: TRBD1 (6 bases). The CDR3 loop spans 17 amino acids. Trimming stripped 2 bases from V and 0 bases from J, with 14 bases between. Germline lookup yields CDR1 MNHEY and CDR2 SMNVEV (reference sequence). CDR3 coding DNA: TGTGCCAGCAGTTTAACGGGACAACCGTTCTCTGGAAACACCATATATTTT. Protein: CASSLTGQPFSGNTIYF.

The chain combines TRBV6-1 with TRBJ2-1; 13 nucleotides align to TRBD2. Germline assignment: CDR1 MNHNS and CDR2 SASEGT. The CDR3 sequence is 17 residues long. Trimming removed 4 bases from V and 3 bases from J; junction bases left unmatched: 6. For the CDR3, the DNA is TGTGCCAGCAGTGTACCCCGACTAGCGGGAGGCTACAATGAGCAGTTCTTC. Amino acids: CASSVPRLAGGYNEQFF.

The V gene is TRBV6-6, the J gene TRBJ1-2, with D possibly TRBD1 on 5 matching bases. Deletions cut 5 bases from V and 5 bases from J, with 18 bases between. Per the germline V gene, CDR1 is MNHNY and CDR2 is SVGAGI (reference sequence). The CDR3 spans 15 residues. The CDR3 DNA is TGTGCCAGCAGTACCGGGGGTACTGTAAGATATGGCTACACCTTC. It encodes CASSTGGTVRYGYTF.

V gene TRBV5-1 combines with J gene TRBJ2-7; 9 bases agree with TRBD1. V lost 4 bases and J lost 6; bases outside the gene matches: 11. CDR3 size: 15 residues. Germline CDR1 is SGHRS and CDR2 is YFSETQ. CDR3 protein: CASSTTGTGNREQYF. The CDR3 nucleotides read TGCGCCAGCAGCACTACCGGGACAGGGAATCGCGAGCAGTACTTC.